Listed below are T cell receptor beta chains from one sample, sequenced in a study of blood T cell repertoires in COVID-19. Method: immunoSEQ multiplex PCR; TCRdb's copy keeps in-frame clones and lacks some. The sample holds under 500,000 clones, 70% to 90% seen once. The sample taken for sequencing was PBMCs or T cells enriched from blood (not recorded which). The receptors were sampled from a woman between 18 and 29 years old with acute COVID-19. Each CDR3 is given with its conserved first and last residue. A D gene is named only where the DNA matches it firmly. Not every row has a clone size; where given, it reads once, few, many or a size class.

CASSLSQGQNYGYTF | TGCGCCAGCAGCTTGTCGCAGGGACAGAACTATGGCTACACCTTC | - | TRBJ1-2 | TRBV5-1 | TRBD1
CSSHRGDGYTF | TGCAGCTCGCACAGGGGGGATGGCTACACCTTC | - | TRBJ1-2 | TRBV29-1 | TRBD1
CSASLAGAHEQYF | TGCAGTGCTAGTCTAGCGGGAGCCCACGAGCAGTACTTC | - | TRBJ2-7 | TRBV20-1 | TRBD2
CASSWGLSGETQYF | TGTGCCAGCAGCTGGGGGCTAAGTGGAGAGACCCAGTACTTC | - | TRBJ2-5 | TRBV5-8 | -
CASSLERAGAGGYTF | TGTGCCAGCAGCTTAGAGAGGGCAGGGGCGGGTGGCTACACCTTC | - | TRBJ1-2 | TRBV11-2 | -
CASIETGAKNTGELFF | TGTGCCAGCATTGAAACCGGAGCAAAGAACACCGGGGAGCTGTTTTTT | - | TRBJ2-2 | TRBV7-9 | -
CASSLTVQYEQYF | TGTGCCAGCAGCTTAACAGTTCAATACGAGCAGTACTTC | few | TRBJ2-7 | TRBV7-2 | -
CSASHPGGGGLEETQYF | TGCAGTGCTAGTCATCCGGGCGGGGGGGGCCTCGAGGAGACCCAGTACTTC | - | TRBJ2-5 | TRBV20-1 | TRBD2
CASSLRQGFSPLHF | TGTGCCAGCAGCCTACGACAGGGTTTTTCACCCCTCCACTTT | - | TRBJ1-6 | TRBV5-6 | TRBD1
CASSGIEVGEQYF | TGTGCCAGCAGTGGTATAGAGGTCGGCGAGCAGTACTTC | - | TRBJ2-7 | TRBV2 | -
CALLAGGNTGELFF | TGTGCTCTCCTAGCGGGGGGGAACACCGGGGAGCTGTTTTTT | - | TRBJ2-2 | TRBV7-7 | TRBD2
CASREGTGWGF | TGTGCCAGCAGGGAGGGGACTGGATGGGGGTTC | - | TRBJ2-4 | TRBV6-5 | -
CASSTRGGALNTGELFF | TGTGCCAGCAGCACCCGAGGCGGGGCCTTGAACACCGGGGAGCTGTTTTTT | - | TRBJ2-2 | TRBV11-2 | -
CASSPDRGAKPQHF | TGTGCCAGCTCTCCTGACAGGGGGGCGAAGCCCCAGCATTTT | - | TRBJ1-5 | TRBV18 | TRBD1
CASSEQGSVSNYGYTF | TGCGCCAGCAGTGAGCAGGGCTCAGTGAGTAACTATGGCTACACCTTC | - | TRBJ1-2 | TRBV10-2 | -
CASREPGGSEELFF | TGTGCCAGCAGGGAACCAGGGGGTTCTGAGGAGCTGTTTTTT | - | TRBJ2-2 | TRBV7-9 | TRBD1
CASSQDRTGWARELFF | TGTGCCAGCAGCCAAGATCGCACAGGTTGGGCCCGGGAGCTGTTTTTT | once | TRBJ2-2 | TRBV14 | -
CASRQGSSLREQYF | TGTGCCAGCAGGCAGGGGTCTAGTCTACGAGAGCAGTACTTC | - | TRBJ2-7 | TRBV28 | -
CASSTNQNQPQHF | TGTGCCAGCTCAACAAATCAAAATCAGCCCCAGCATTTT | - | TRBJ1-5 | TRBV18 | -
CASSYSTSGVGNEQFF | TGTGCCAGCAGTTACTCGACCAGCGGAGTCGGCAATGAGCAGTTCTTC | - | TRBJ2-1 | TRBV6-2/TRBV6-3 | -
CASKRMSRGRDTEAFF | TGCGCCAGCAAGAGGATGTCGAGGGGGAGGGACACTGAAGCTTTCTTT | - | TRBJ1-1 | TRBV5-1 | -
CARNGSPNEKLFF | TGCGCCAGAAACGGGAGCCCTAATGAAAAACTGTTTTTT | - | TRBJ1-4 | TRBV23-1 | -
CASSLGSGGSPYNEQFF | TGTGCCAGCAGCTTAGGAAGCGGGGGGTCCCCCTACAATGAGCAGTTCTTC | - | TRBJ2-1 | TRBV11-3 | TRBD2
CASSLASGNTEAFF | TGTGCCAGCAGCTTGGCCTCGGGAAACACTGAAGCTTTCTTT | - | TRBJ1-1 | TRBV5-6 | -
CASSLQAGEKLFF | TGTGCCAGCAGCTTGCAAGCCGGGGAAAAACTGTTTTTT | - | TRBJ1-4 | TRBV7-9 | -
CASSQSGTGAGNTIYF | TGCGCCAGCAGCCAATCCGGGACAGGGGCTGGAAACACCATATATTTT | - | TRBJ1-3 | TRBV4-3 | TRBD1
CASSLGWQGGEKLFF | TGTGCCAGCAGCTTGGGTTGGCAGGGGGGTGAAAAACTGTTTTTT | - | TRBJ1-4 | TRBV5-4 | TRBD1
CATSDTGQQAETQYF | TGTGCCACCAGTGATACAGGACAGCAGGCAGAGACCCAGTACTTC | once | TRBJ2-5 | TRBV24-1 | -
CASSVEAGGHRETQYF | TGCGCCAGCAGTGTAGAAGCGGGGGGACATAGAGAGACCCAGTACTTC | - | TRBJ2-5 | TRBV5-1 | TRBD2
CASSLVGGDTEAFF | TGTGCCAGCAGTCTCGTCGGGGGTGACACTGAAGCTTTCTTT | - | TRBJ1-1 | TRBV28 | -
CASIFVTKVTDTQYF | TGTGCCAGCATTTTTGTGACTAAGGTCACAGATACGCAGTATTTT | - | TRBJ2-3 | TRBV14 | -
CASSESADRVAQPQHF | TGTGCCAGCAGTGAATCGGCAGACAGGGTAGCTCAGCCCCAGCATTTT | - | TRBJ1-5 | TRBV25-1 | TRBD1
CASSSFTGDNQPQHF | TGTGCCAGTAGTTCTTTCACAGGGGACAATCAGCCCCAGCATTTT | - | TRBJ1-5 | TRBV19 | TRBD1
CASSMDTSTGELFF | TGTGCCAGTAGTATGGACACAAGCACCGGGGAGCTGTTTTTT | - | TRBJ2-2 | TRBV19 | -
CASRSGLLNTEAFF | TGTGCCAGTAGATCCGGACTATTGAACACTGAAGCTTTCTTT | - | TRBJ1-1 | TRBV19 | -
CASSTTGRSTEAFF | TGTGCCAGCAGCACCACAGGGCGGAGTACTGAAGCTTTCTTT | once | TRBJ1-1 | TRBV11-3 | -
CSVEEREISGANVLTF | TGCAGCGTTGAGGAGCGGGAGATATCAGGGGCCAACGTCCTGACTTTC | - | TRBJ2-6 | TRBV29-1 | TRBD2
CASSLNTGELFF | TGTGCCAGCAGCCTGAACACCGGGGAGCTGTTTTTT | - | TRBJ2-2 | TRBV5-5 | -
CAISDGTGGLGTIYF | TGTGCCATCAGTGATGGGACAGGGGGCCTGGGCACCATATATTTT | - | TRBJ1-3 | TRBV10-3 | TRBD1
CASSVKGQGNYGYTF | TGTGCCAGCAGTGTAAAGGGACAGGGAAACTATGGCTACACCTTC | - | TRBJ1-2 | TRBV2 | TRBD1
CASSLAGGSGLSGEQYF | TGTGCCAGCAGCTTAGCGGGGGGTAGCGGGTTATCTGGCGAGCAGTACTTC | - | TRBJ2-7 | TRBV7-2 | TRBD2